The clone carrying this T cell receptor (beta chain) showed up many times. Its antigen remains unknown. This specimen comes from a study of identical twins. Study-wide points: In zero-insertion analyses, partial confounding could arise from invariant MAIT and iNKT cells. Cord blood beta clonotypes that were abundant carried fewer insertions, and memory repertoires showed no such trend.

Each cDNA held unique molecular identifiers, and template switching gave it a universal primer site. TCRdb called the 5' RACE reads again in MiXCR, with one record for every CDR3 protein. The data show more than 350,000 distinct CDR3 sequences, around 9% seen once. The CDR3 is made up of 20 amino acids. With V trimmed by 0 bases and J by 6 bases, 16 bases remained unmatched. CDR1 MNHEY and CDR2 SMNVEV come from the germline V gene (reference sequence). This TCR was recovered from a woman aged 50 to 60 in good health. This chain connects TRBV27 to TRBJ2-3; 12 bases agree with TRBD2. Specimen: naive T cells sorted from blood. Here the CDR3 DNA reads TGTGCCAGCAGTTTATCGATCCGATTTAAGACTAGCGGGAGACCCGATACGCAGTATTTT. This encodes CASSLSIRFKTSGRPDTQYF.